The source of this T cell receptor beta chain is a study of CD4+ T cells in melanoma (dated by TCRdb to the early 2020s). Study-level background: The study examined neoantigen-specific CD4+ T cells in human melanoma. General conclusions and limits of the study: The report described a correlation between neoantigen-specific CD4+ T cells and the function of CD8+ T cells, macrophages and B cells. According to the report, neoantigen-specific CD4+ T cells in melanoma displayed diverse differentiation states.

For this clone: It lacks a known antigen. No clone much larger than this one lies a single base away; base qualities are absent.

Library preparation used the immunoSEQ multiplex PCR assay. This is the immuneACCESS table as TCRdb keeps it, with only in-frame sequences that have V and J called. A part of the clones is gone; compared with another copy, unresolved V genes explain less than half, and the rest is unexplained. This sample comprises roughly 60,000 clones, 55% to 75% of them detected only once. 4.5% to 5.5% of the sample goes to the ten largest clones. The germline V gene encodes CDR1 SGHNT and CDR2 YYREEE (reference sequence). Including the terminal cysteine and phenylalanine, the CDR3 comprises 13 residues. This entry keeps only the CDR3 DNA: 39 bases, framed from base 1. The junction shows trimming of 3 bases on V and 3 bases on J, plus 10 bases between the germline ends. Patients with melanoma were used as donors.

The rearrangement joined TRBV5-4 to TRBJ2-7; the D gene assignment is ambiguous. Material: tumor tissue. This TCR came from a human donor with melanoma. This receptor has the CDR3 CASSSEQNYEQYF. Read as DNA, the sequence is TGTGCCAGCAGCTCGGAACAGAACTACGAGCAGTACTTC.